The entry that follows covers one T cell receptor (beta chain) sequence. Its target is unknown. These data originate in a study of cytomegalovirus exposure and HLA in healthy donors. General study results and limits: Later analysis associated a missense DCLRE1C variant with TCR beta V- and J-gene trimming. Three of the chains that were CMV-associated were confirmed in vitro to be specific for CMV antigens.

The PCR made use of 60 Vbeta and 13 Jbeta primers. Clones were read by immunoSEQ multiplex PCR, and TCRdb kept only the in-frame ones, dropping some. The sample lists approximately 59,000 clones; around four fifths were seen once. V lost 5 bases and J lost 5, with 12 bases in between. This CDR3 contains 14 residues. Germline values: CDR1 PRHDT, CDR2 FYEKMQ (reference sequence). The clonotype comes from a girl aged 10-17 years in good health and CMV-seropositive. The chain combines TRBV13 with TRBJ1-4; TRBD1 might be the D (5 bases). Source material: PBMCs. The chain's CDR3 is CASSPRGGNEKLFF. The CDR3 nucleotides read TGTGCCAGCAGCCCTCGGGGGGGAAATGAAAAACTGTTTTTT. The whole variable domain, remainder taken from reference TRBV13 and TRBJ1-4, is AAGVIQSPRHLIKEKRETATLKCYPIPRHDTVYWYQQGPGQDPQFLISFYEKMQSDKGSIPDRFSAQQFSDYHSELNMSSLELGDSALYFCASSPRGGNEKLFFGSGTQLSVL.